This entry concerns a single T cell receptor (beta chain). The data were obtained in a study of blood T cell repertoires in COVID-19. Study at large: Samples came from the United States, Italy and Spain, spanning acute and convalescent COVID-19.

Germline loops: CDR1 SGHRS, CDR2 YFSETQ. The CDR3 is 12 residues long. The V gene lost 3 bases and the J gene lost 3 bases, with 6 bases spanning the gap. One Seattle source followed patients from active infection through their disease course. Original methodology: Cell counts per sample came from amplifying reference gene primers. Generated by immunoSEQ multiplex PCR, the TCRdb table keeps only in-frame clones and is missing some. The DNA gave D and trimming, while V, J and clone size come from that table. The sample carries hundreds of thousands of clones, about nine tenths recorded once. The sequenced material came from peripheral blood. The TCR sequence derives from a woman in her 70s with COVID-19, enrolled during active disease. The chain has TRBV5-1 and TRBJ1-2; D unresolved. The CDR3 sequence: CASSSGYYGYTF. CDR3 nucleotides: TGCGCCAGCAGCTCAGGTTACTATGGCTACACCTTC.